This paragraph reports one TCR beta chain. The target of this receptor is not known. Here, both gene names and germline sequences come from the mouse. Read data end 4 residues before the CDR3 end; the end is taken from the germline J gene. Its CDR3 holds 16 amino acids, cysteine through phenylalanine. Only the CDR3 bases that were read are kept: 36 of them, in frame from base 1. Compared with germline, V lacks 5 bases and J lacks 2 bases; bases without a gene match: 5. The germline V gene (reference sequence) sets CDR1 to NSQYPW and CDR2 to LRSPGD. Receptor amplification or capture employed the immunoSEQ multiplex PCR assay. To provide template for TCR sequencing, every sample had RNA extracted and reverse transcribed into cDNA. SuperScript III was used for first-strand cDNA synthesis, primed with a 2:1 mix of oligo-dT and random hexamers. A synthetic immune receptor repertoire was used to gauge amplification bias, and whatever bias remained was removed computationally. Libraries were sequenced on Illumina HiSeq using 60 bp reads that covered the CDR3 and were read from J toward V. The study's processing was this. After raw reads were preprocessed to remove errors, the CDR3 was defined following IMGT conventions as running from the conserved cysteine to phenylalanine. Clonality was computed by normalizing Shannon entropy by log2 of the number of productive unique TCRs and subtracting the result from 1. Scalp TCRbeta sequences were cross-referenced with sorted blood CD4 and CD8 repertoires so that the CD4 or CD8 identity of scalp clones could be inferred. TCRdb provides this immuneACCESS table in a form limited to in-frame rearrangements. Some clones are lacking; in checked studies, under half of them reflect an unresolved V gene, and why the rest are absent is not known. The V and J calls and clone size are taken from that table; D and trimming were inferred from the DNA. The table puts around 110,000 clones in this sample, none counted just once. The top ten clones comprise about 20% of the sample.

The sample comes from a study of CD8+ T cells in alopecia areata (dated by TCRdb to 2017 to 2018). About the study as a whole: Female C3H/HeJ recipients, roughly 6-11 weeks old, were grafted with skin from C3H/HeJ donors with spontaneous alopecia (roughly 6-13 months old). Clonality in the scalp was compared among normal scalp (n=4), patchy alopecia areata scalp (n=8), and alopecia totalis/universalis scalp (n=8). In both human patients and the C3H/HeJ mouse model, the study applied high-throughput TCRbeta sequencing to look at T cell clonal expansion in alopecia areata. RNA came from the PAXgene miRNA kit for fixed scalp, the miRNeasy kit for PBMCs, and the RNeasy kit for mouse skin. On the human side, TCRbeta sequencing was run on scalp tissue and on sorted CD4+ and CD8+ peripheral blood T cells from healthy controls and from alopecia areata patients with either patchy or totalis/universalis disease. TCRbeta CDR3 regions were amplified by immunoSEQ multiplex PCR with 35 Vbeta forward and 13 Jbeta reverse primers. Results the study describes overall, beyond this receptor: Higher clonality and more expanded CD8+ clones were observed in lesional scalp than in normal scalp, particularly in alopecia totalis/universalis, a finding suggestive of antigenic drive. Shared TCR sequences between patients were less evident than in mice, which may be partly attributable to HLA diversity in the patient population. Unlike mouse skin, which is dominated by gammadelta T cells, normal human skin has resident alphabeta T cells that are also sequenced, and this complicates analysis of the scalp TCR repertoire.

Sequencing input: lesional skin. The V and J genes are TRBV1 and TRBJ2-5, and 12 junction bases match TRBD2. The source is a C3H/HeJ mouse with alopecia areata. The haplotype of this strain at the MHC is H2-k. This receptor has the CDR3 CTCSTRTGGVQDTQYF. Incomplete CDR3 DNA: TGCACCTGCAGTACCCGGACTGGGGGGGTCCAAGAC.